The T cell receptor (beta chain) described here comes from a study of blood T cell repertoires in COVID-19. The protocol was immunoSEQ multiplex PCR, while the TCRdb copy is restricted to in-frame clones and leaves out a portion. The profile covers approximately 280,000 clones, with under 90% appearing a single time and 1.5% to 2% taken by the ten largest. Germline lookup yields CDR1 SGHRS and CDR2 YFSETQ. CDR3 size: 14 residues. V was trimmed by 4 bases and J by 5 bases, leaving 15 bases between them. Sequencing was carried out using PBMCs or T cells enriched from blood (not recorded which). The origin of this receptor is a woman aged 55 to 70 who had recovered from COVID-19. The chain is built from TRBV5-1 and TRBJ1-1, with D maybe TRBD1 (6 bases). The CDR3 sequence is CASSLRGFETEAFF. The CDR3 coding sequence is TGCGCCAGCAGCCTCAGGGGATTTGAGACTGAAGCTTTCTTT.